This T cell receptor beta chain emerged from a study of T-cell memory formation after mild COVID-19. Study-wide findings and caveats: Prior to infection, memory already included some responding clones, suggesting cross-reactive memory joined.

There are a few counts of this clonotype. The antigen is undetermined. MiXCR, applied by TCRdb to the 5' RACE reads, yields one record per CDR3 protein. This repertoire shows hundreds of thousands of distinct CDR3 sequences, roughly 15% found once; its top ten account for 22%. The CDR3 has 15 residues. From germline, CDR1 is MGHDK and CDR2 SYGVNS. J was trimmed by 1 base and V by 3 bases; bases with no gene match: 4. Material: PBMCs or a T cell subset sorted from them (not recorded which). This TCR derives from a man younger than 35 who had mild COVID-19 (a few samples of this study predate the infection). Cell type and time point are not known. This chain links TRBV25-1 with TRBJ2-7, with 9 bases identical to TRBD1. CDR3 residues: CASSDRGQGSYEQYF. CDR3 coding DNA: TGTGCCAGCAGTGACCGGGGACAGGGATCCTACGAGCAGTACTTC.